These 19 T cell receptor beta chains were all obtained from the same sample, sequenced in a study of T cells in localized non-small cell lung cancer (dated by TCRdb to 2020 to 2022). Libraries were prepared through the immunoSEQ multiplex PCR assay. TCRdb's version of the immuneACCESS table is confined to in-frame rearrangements and falls short of the full clone set. An unresolved V gene accounts for under half of the shortfall where checked; the remainder is of unknown origin. Recorded for this sample are 60,000 to 75,000 clones; roughly 76% of them occurred a single time. The ten largest make up 4.7% of the sample. The sample was PBMCs, taken before any cancer treatment. The source is a man aged 40 to 70 with stage II lung adenocarcinoma.

This clone appeared once. The chain employs TRBV7-2 and TRBJ2-7; 12 nucleotides line up with TRBD1. The CDR3 sequence is 15 residues long. Unmatched junction bases numbered 5, after V lost 1 base and J lost 7 bases. In germline, CDR1 is SGHTA, CDR2 FQGNSA. The CDR3: CASSLEGQGAFEQYF. The DNA of the CDR3 is TGTGCCAGCAGCTTAGAGGGACAGGGGGCGTTTGAGCAGTACTTC. The full variable domain, rest sourced from reference TRBV7-2 and TRBJ2-7, is GAGVSQSPSNKVTEKGKDVELRCDPISGHTALYWYRQSLGQGLEFLIYFQGNSAPDKSGLPSDRFSAERTGGSVSTLTIQRTQQEDSAVYLCASSLEGQGAFEQYFGPGTRLTVT.

The chain uses TRBV6-1 and TRBJ2-1, with TRBD2 identical over 8 bases. This CDR3 is built from 14 residues. The germline V gene encodes CDR1 MNHNS and CDR2 SASEGT. V shed 5 bases, J shed 9 bases, and the junction held 9 bases outside the gene matches. The CDR3 reads CASSSRTSRSEQFF. The CDR3 DNA follows: TGTGCCAGCAGTTCAAGGACTAGCCGCTCTGAGCAGTTCTTC.

This clone showed up just a few times. The rearrangement uses TRBV4-1 and TRBJ1-2; tentatively, D is TRBD1 (6 bases). The CDR3 has 14 amino acids. Germline lookup yields CDR1 MGHRA and CDR2 YSYEKL. V lost 4 bases and J lost 6, with 15 bases in between. CDR3 DNA: TGCGCCAGCAGCCCCCTATCGGGGGCGGATGGCTACACCTTC. It codes for CASSPLSGADGYTF.

The V gene is TRBV27, the J gene TRBJ1-1, with 8 nucleotides matching TRBD1. CDR1 MNHEY and CDR2 SMNVEV come from the germline V gene (reference sequence). V shed 7 bases, J shed 8 bases, and the junction held 15 bases outside the gene matches. The CDR3 spans 15 residues. The CDR3 loop reads CASINRGFGLWEAFF. The CDR3 nucleotides read TGTGCCAGCATCAACAGGGGGTTCGGTCTTTGGGAAGCTTTCTTT.

The chain couples TRBV19 to TRBJ1-4, with TRBD1 matching over 9 bases. The trim removed 8 bases at V and 6 bases at J, leaving 7 bases unmatched. Per the germline V gene, CDR1 is LNHDA and CDR2 is SQIVND (reference sequence). The CDR3 covers 14 residues. The CDR3 region is CASRTGGGDEKLFF. The CDR3 DNA reads as TGTGCCAGTCGCACAGGGGGCGGGGATGAAAAACTGTTTTTT.

This rearrangement joins TRBV15 to TRBJ2-7; 10 positions match TRBD1. Germline CDR1 and CDR2: LNHNV and YYDKDF (reference sequence). This CDR3 has 19 amino acids. The ends lost 4 bases at V and 0 bases at J; junction bases unmatched: 15. CDR3 DNA: TGTGCCACCAGCATAAGACAGGGGGCGCAGAGCCTGCCCTCCTACGAGCAGTACTTC. Protein product: CATSIRQGAQSLPSYEQYF.

The rearrangement uses TRBV5-6 and TRBJ2-7; D might be TRBD1 (6 bases). The CDR3 contains 16 residues. V lost 2 bases and J 0 bases, leaving 15 bases between the germline ends. Germline values: CDR1 SGHDT, CDR2 YYEEEE. The CDR3 sequence: CASSFTLGGSSYEQYF. CDR3 DNA: TGTGCCAGCAGCTTTACTTTAGGGGGAAGCTCCTACGAGCAGTACTTC.

V gene TRBV14 combines with J gene TRBJ2-7, with D possibly being TRBD1 or TRBD2 (5 bases each). Germline-derived CDR1 and CDR2 are SGHDN and FVKESK. Between the trimmed V and J ends, which lost 4 bases and 6 bases, there was a span of 13 bases. CDR3 length equals 13 residues. CDR3 region: CASSRWGSGEQYF. CDR3 nucleotide sequence: TGTGCCAGCAGCCGATGGGGGTCGGGCGAGCAGTACTTC.

This clone occurred a few times. V usage is TRBV5-4 and J usage is TRBJ1-1, with 8 bases aligning to TRBD1. Germline V gives CDR1 SGHNT, CDR2 YYREEE (reference sequence). The CDR3 runs 15 residues. The ends lost 9 bases at V and 4 bases at J; junction bases unmatched: 14. Here the CDR3 DNA reads TGTGCCACCACAGGGGGGGGGATCTTAGGCACTGAAGCTTTCTTT. Its protein product is CATTGGGILGTEAFF.

This clone was recorded a few times. The chain has TRBV11-2 and TRBJ2-1, with 10 bases lining up with TRBD2. This CDR3 contains 13 residues. V was pared by 0 bases and J by 16 bases, with 6 bases of the junction left unmatched. Per germline, CDR1 SGHAT and CDR2 FQNNGV. In DNA form, the CDR3 reads TGTGCCAGCAGCTTAGAGCCTCTAGCGGGAGATTTCTTC. Translating it yields CASSLEPLAGDFF. Full variable domain (outside the CDR3, taken from reference TRBV11-2 and TRBJ2-1): EAGVAQSPRYKIIEKRQSVAFWCNPISGHATLYWYQQILGQGPKLLIQFQNNGVVDDSQLPKDRFSAERLKGVDSTLKIQPAKLEDSAVYLCASSLEPLAGDFFGPGTRLTVL.

This chain joins TRBV15 and TRBJ1-5; possibly TRBD1 for D (6 bases). Trimming pared 2 bases from V and 0 bases from J, leaving 11 bases between. Germline CDR1 LNHNV, CDR2 YYDKDF (reference sequence). The CDR3 has 16 residues. DNA for the CDR3: TGTGCCACCAGCAGAACCGGACAGAGTAGCAATCAGCCCCAGCATTTT. It yields the protein CATSRTGQSSNQPQHF.

J is TRBJ2-2 and V is TRBV7-9, with D uncertain. This CDR3 region has 12 residues. From germline, CDR1 is SEHNR and CDR2 FQNEAQ (reference sequence). V was shortened by 3 bases and J by 6 bases, with 5 bases between the two germline ends. The CDR3 reads CASSFDAGELFF. The DNA of the CDR3 is TGTGCCAGCAGCTTTGACGCCGGGGAGCTGTTTTTT.

The V and J genes are TRBV11-2 and TRBJ2-2; D is possibly TRBD1 (5 bases). This CDR3 is 15 amino acids long. V lost 7 bases and J lost 1, with 13 bases in between. Germline V CDR1 and CDR2: SGHAT, FQNNGV. CDR3 coding DNA: TGTGCCAGCATAGGGTTGCAGGGGAACACCGGGGAGCTGTTTTTT. It yields the protein CASIGLQGNTGELFF.

The J gene is TRBJ1-1, the V gene TRBV6-5; D call uncertain. The CDR3 spans 16 residues. CDR1 is MNHEY, CDR2 SVGAGI, per germline. V was trimmed by 0 bases and J by 4 bases, leaving 15 bases between them. CDR3 DNA: TGTGCCAGCAGTTACTCGAAAATTCTGGGAGGCACTGAAGCTTTCTTT. It translates to CASSYSKILGGTEAFF.

The rearrangement links TRBV2 to TRBJ1-5; tentative D call: TRBD1 (5 bases). The CDR3 is 12 amino acids. Between the trimmed V and J ends, which lost 6 bases and 3 bases, there was a span of 6 bases. In germline, CDR1 is SNHLY, CDR2 FYNNEI. In nucleotides, the CDR3 is TGTGCCAGCAGACAGGACAATCAGCCCCAGCATTTT. Residues: CASRQDNQPQHF.

This clone was observed a handful of times. The rearrangement links TRBV30 to TRBJ2-7, with 7 nucleotides matching TRBD2. After removal of 2 bases from V and 5 bases from J, the junction contained 9 bases not matched to a gene. The germline CDR1 and CDR2 sequences are GTSNPN and SVGIG (reference sequence). This CDR3 contains 14 residues. CDR3 loop: CAWSRWGGGNEQYF. The CDR3 DNA reads as TGTGCCTGGAGTCGATGGGGGGGAGGGAACGAGCAGTACTTC.

V and J are TRBV16 and TRBJ2-1; 7 bases map to TRBD1. V dropped 0 bases and J dropped 5; count of bases not matched to a gene: 1. Germline lookup yields CDR1 KGHSY and CDR2 FQNENV. The CDR3 loop spans 14 amino acids. Here the CDR3 DNA reads TGTGCCAGCAGCCAATCGGGACAGCACAATGAGCAGTTCTTC. Its translation: CASSQSGQHNEQFF.

CDR3 in DNA: TGTGCCAGCAGTTACTCGACGGGACTAGCGGGAAATGAGCAGTTCTTC. This translates into CASSYSTGLAGNEQFF. The chain employs TRBV6-6 and TRBJ2-1, with 13 bases that match TRBD2. This CDR3 region has 16 residues. Germline-derived CDR1 and CDR2 are MNHNY and SVGAGI (reference sequence). V gave up 0 bases and J gave up 7 bases; unmatched junction bases: 3.

The V and J genes are TRBV19 and TRBJ2-3; no reliable D call. Deletions cut 7 bases from V and 3 bases from J, with 14 bases between. This CDR3 is 14 amino acids long. Germline CDR1 and CDR2: LNHDA and SQIVND (reference sequence). CDR3 sequence (DNA): TGTGCCAGTATCGAGGACCCAGCGACAGATACGCAGTATTTT. The encoded protein is CASIEDPATDTQYF.